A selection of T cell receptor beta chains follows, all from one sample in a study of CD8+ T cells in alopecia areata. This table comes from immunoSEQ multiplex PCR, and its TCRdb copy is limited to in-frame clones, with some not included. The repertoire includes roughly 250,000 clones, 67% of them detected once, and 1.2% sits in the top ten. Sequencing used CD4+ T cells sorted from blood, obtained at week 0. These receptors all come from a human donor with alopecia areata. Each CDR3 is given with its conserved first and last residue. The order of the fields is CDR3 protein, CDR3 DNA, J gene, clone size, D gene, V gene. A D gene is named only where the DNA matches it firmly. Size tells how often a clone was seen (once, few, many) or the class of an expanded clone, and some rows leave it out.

CSVVATPLGAYEQYF	TGCAGCGTTGTGGCGACGCCCTTAGGGGCCTACGAGCAGTACTTC	TRBJ2-7	few	.	TRBV29-1
CASSQDRGTNEKLFF	TGCGCCAGCAGCCAAGATCGGGGGACTAATGAAAAACTGTTTTTT	TRBJ1-4	.	.	TRBV4-1
CASSFTLNTIYF	TGTGCCAGCAGCTTTACACTAAACACCATATATTTT	TRBJ1-3	.	.	TRBV11-2
CAWSVPKGWDEAFF	TGTGCCTGGAGTGTACCAAAGGGTTGGGATGAAGCTTTCTTT	TRBJ1-1	.	.	TRBV30
CSLREGRNGYTF	TGCAGCCTCCGCGAGGGGAGGAATGGCTACACCTTC	TRBJ1-2	.	.	TRBV29-1
CAISESGETQYF	TGTGCCATCAGTGAGTCTGGAGAGACCCAGTACTTC	TRBJ2-5	once	.	TRBV10-3
CASSQDLQGRWTEAFF	TGCGCCAGCAGCCAAGATCTCCAGGGGAGGTGGACTGAAGCTTTCTTT	TRBJ1-1	.	.	TRBV4-3
CASSQDVQYYEQYF	TGCGCCAGCAGCCAAGATGTCCAGTACTACGAGCAGTACTTC	TRBJ2-7	.	.	TRBV4-3
CASSRSLTTYNEQFF	TGTGCCAGCAGCCGATCCCTCACAACATACAATGAGCAGTTCTTC	TRBJ2-1	.	.	TRBV5-6
CSVSTGTGGLEQYF	TGCAGCGTTTCGACCGGGACAGGGGGCCTCGAGCAGTACTTC	TRBJ2-7	.	TRBD1	TRBV29-1
CASSQDWTGHGYTF	TGTGCCAGCAGCCAAGATTGGACAGGGCATGGCTACACCTTC	TRBJ1-2	.	TRBD1	TRBV14
CSARGDRGAFF	TGCAGTGCTAGAGGGGACAGAGGAGCTTTCTTT	TRBJ1-1	.	TRBD1	TRBV20-1
CASSEWSGFTEAFF	TGTGCCAGCAGTGAATGGTCTGGGTTCACTGAAGCTTTCTTT	TRBJ1-1	.	.	TRBV2
CASSLTGSSYGYTF	TGTGCCAGCAGCTTAACGGGATCGTCCTATGGCTACACCTTC	TRBJ1-2	.	.	TRBV5-6
CAGREAGATTDTQYF	TGTGCCGGGCGGGAGGCGGGGGCCACCACAGATACGCAGTATTTT	TRBJ2-3	few	TRBD2	TRBV7-2
CASREWGATSGANVLTF	TGCGCCAGCAGGGAATGGGGGGCGACCTCTGGGGCCAACGTCCTGACTTTC	TRBJ2-6	.	.	TRBV5-1
CASSPYQGAGANVLTF	TGTGCCAGCAGCCCTTATCAGGGTGCGGGGGCCAACGTCCTGACTTTC	TRBJ2-6	.	.	TRBV5-4
CAWIPPTGANVLTF	TGTGCCTGGATCCCCCCCACTGGGGCCAACGTCCTGACTTTC	TRBJ2-6	.	.	TRBV30
CASSLSRQGAWETQYF	TGTGCCAGCAGCCTGTCCCGACAGGGGGCTTGGGAGACCCAGTACTTC	TRBJ2-5	.	TRBD1	TRBV5-6
CASRSGSGYDGYTF	TGTGCCAGCAGATCCGGTTCAGGGTACGATGGCTACACCTTC	TRBJ1-2	.	.	TRBV7-9
CASSPSRYPGEQYF	TGTGCCAGCAGTCCTTCACGGTATCCCGGAGAGCAGTACTTC	TRBJ2-7	.	.	TRBV25-1
CSVVSLQETQYF	TGCAGCGTTGTTAGTCTGCAAGAGACCCAGTACTTC	TRBJ2-5	.	.	TRBV29-1